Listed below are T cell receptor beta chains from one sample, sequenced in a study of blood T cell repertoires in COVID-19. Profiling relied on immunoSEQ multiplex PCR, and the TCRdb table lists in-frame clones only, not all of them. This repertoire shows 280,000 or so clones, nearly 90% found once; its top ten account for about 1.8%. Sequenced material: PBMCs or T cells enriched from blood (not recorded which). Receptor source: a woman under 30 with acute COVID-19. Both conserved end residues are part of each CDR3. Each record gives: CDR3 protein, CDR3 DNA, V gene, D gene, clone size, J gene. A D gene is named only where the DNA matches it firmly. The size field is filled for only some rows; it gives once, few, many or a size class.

CDR3 protein: CASSSPKQGAYYGYTF
CDR3 DNA: TGTGCCAGCAGCTCTCCCAAACAGGGGGCCTACTATGGCTACACCTTC
V gene: TRBV11-2
D gene: TRBD1
clone size: .
J gene: TRBJ1-2

CDR3 protein: CASSQAPGQVDRSFNNEQFF
CDR3 DNA: TGCGCCAGCAGCCAGGCCCCGGGACAGGTGGACCGATCCTTTAACAATGAGCAGTTCTTC
V gene: TRBV4-1
D gene: TRBD1
clone size: once
J gene: TRBJ2-1

CDR3 protein: CASSFNRDSNNSPLHF
CDR3 DNA: TGCGCCAGCAGCTTTAACCGGGACAGCAATAATTCACCCCTCCACTTT
V gene: TRBV5-1
D gene: TRBD1
clone size: once
J gene: TRBJ1-6

CDR3 protein: CASSLRGTGHDSNQPQHF
CDR3 DNA: TGTGCCAGCAGCCTGCGCGGGACAGGGCATGATAGCAATCAGCCCCAGCATTTT
V gene: TRBV3-1/TRBV3-2
D gene: TRBD1
clone size: .
J gene: TRBJ1-5

CDR3 protein: CASSLAPRGLILSTGELFF
CDR3 DNA: TGTGCCAGCAGCTTAGCCCCTAGAGGCCTTATTTTATCCACCGGGGAGCTGTTTTTT
V gene: TRBV11-2
D gene: .
clone size: .
J gene: TRBJ2-2

CDR3 protein: CASSLLQYGAARGNTEAFF
CDR3 DNA: TGTGCCAGCAGCCTCCTACAATATGGGGCCGCGCGCGGGAACACTGAAGCTTTCTTT
V gene: TRBV7-8
D gene: .
clone size: .
J gene: TRBJ1-1

CDR3 protein: CASSVLLAAINEQFF
CDR3 DNA: TGTGCCAGCAGCGTATTACTAGCGGCTATCAATGAGCAGTTCTTC
V gene: TRBV7-9
D gene: TRBD2
clone size: .
J gene: TRBJ2-1

CDR3 protein: CASSDNRDREIYEQYF
CDR3 DNA: TGTGCCAGCAGTGATAATAGGGACAGGGAAATTTACGAGCAGTACTTC
V gene: TRBV6-1
D gene: TRBD1
clone size: .
J gene: TRBJ2-7

CDR3 protein: CAWSVHLGAFAEAFF
CDR3 DNA: TGTGCCTGGAGTGTACATCTGGGGGCGTTCGCTGAAGCTTTCTTT
V gene: TRBV30
D gene: .
clone size: .
J gene: TRBJ1-1

CDR3 protein: CASSQDPDRGVDSNQPQHF
CDR3 DNA: TGCGCCAGCAGCCAAGACCCTGACAGGGGAGTCGATAGCAATCAGCCCCAGCATTTT
V gene: TRBV4-1
D gene: TRBD1
clone size: .
J gene: TRBJ1-5

CDR3 protein: CASSLQGASGANVLTF
CDR3 DNA: TGTGCCAGCAGTTTACAGGGGGCGTCCGGGGCCAACGTCCTGACTTTC
V gene: TRBV27
D gene: TRBD1
clone size: .
J gene: TRBJ2-6

CDR3 protein: CASSQGYGYTF
CDR3 DNA: TGTGCCAGCAGCCAGGGCTATGGCTACACCTTC
V gene: TRBV28
D gene: .
clone size: .
J gene: TRBJ1-2

CDR3 protein: CASSRTVGTYFYEQYF
CDR3 DNA: TGTGCCAGCAGCCGCACGGTCGGGACTTACTTCTACGAGCAGTACTTC
V gene: TRBV7-2
D gene: .
clone size: .
J gene: TRBJ2-7

CDR3 protein: CASKRSTSYNEQFF
CDR3 DNA: TGTGCCAGTAAAAGGAGTACTTCCTACAATGAGCAGTTCTTC
V gene: TRBV19
D gene: .
clone size: .
J gene: TRBJ2-1

CDR3 protein: CASIADRYTGELFF
CDR3 DNA: TGTGCCAGCATAGCGGATAGATACACCGGGGAGCTGTTTTTT
V gene: TRBV2
D gene: .
clone size: many
J gene: TRBJ2-2

CDR3 protein: CASRTSGRALDTQYF
CDR3 DNA: TGCGCCAGTCGGACTAGCGGGAGGGCCTTAGATACGCAGTATTTT
V gene: TRBV10-2
D gene: TRBD2
clone size: .
J gene: TRBJ2-3